Listed below are T cell receptor beta chains from one sample, sequenced in a study of T cells in Graves' hyperthyroidism and ophthalmopathy. One entry per CDR3 protein, called by TCRdb with MiXCR from the multiplex PCR reads. The sample has 600,000 to 800,000 distinct CDR3 sequences, around 40% seen once; the top ten hold 30% to 40%. The sample comprised blood. The receptors were sampled from a middle-aged woman with Graves' hyperthyroidism. CDR3s include the opening cysteine and the closing phenylalanine or tryptophan. D genes are given only for firm matches. Clone sizes are given selectively: once, few, many, or a class where the clone is expanded.

TRBV3-1	many	TRBJ2-7	.	CASSHEPSYEQYF	TGTGCCAGCAGCCATGAGCCCTCCTACGAGCAGTACTTC
TRBV29-1	.	TRBJ2-1	TRBD2	CSGRGGAYNEQFF	TGCAGCGGACGCGGGGGGGCCTACAATGAGCAGTTCTTC
TRBV4-2	.	TRBJ1-1	.	CASRQPTSPGTEAFF	TGTGCCAGCAGACAACCGACATCCCCGGGGACTGAAGCTTTCTTT
TRBV5-1	few	TRBJ2-7	.	CASSGQGGGTYEQYF	TGCGCCAGCAGCGGCCAGGGGGGAGGAACCTACGAGCAGTACTTC
TRBV29-1	many	TRBJ1-2	.	CSVLRGLGGYTF	TGCAGCGTTCTAAGAGGGCTTGGTGGCTACACCTTC
TRBV11-2	.	TRBJ1-2	.	CASSQTWDGYTF	TGTGCCAGCAGCCAAACATGGGATGGCTACACCTTC
TRBV5-1	.	TRBJ1-2	.	CASSLSSVAVDGYTF	TGCGCCAGCAGCTTGAGTTCTGTTGCGGTGGATGGCTACACCTTC
TRBV13	many	TRBJ2-6	.	CASSFWRGSPGANVLTF	TGTGCCAGCAGCTTTTGGAGGGGGTCTCCCGGGGCCAACGTCCTGACTTTC
TRBV10-2	few	TRBJ1-2	.	CASSDWGQTSNYGYTF	TGCGCCAGCAGTGACTGGGGGCAGACTTCCAACTATGGCTACACCTTC
TRBV9	few	TRBJ2-7	TRBD1	CASSVGEGQGIYEQYF	TGTGCCAGCAGCGTAGGGGAGGGACAGGGCATCTACGAGCAGTACTTC
TRBV6-1	.	TRBJ1-3	.	CASTRTGGPGNTIYF	TGTGCCAGCACCCGGACGGGAGGTCCTGGAAACACCATATATTTT
TRBV12-3/TRBV12-4	many	TRBJ1-2	.	CASSPSRYGYTF	TGTGCCAGCTCTCCCTCCCGCTATGGCTACACCTTC
TRBV10-3	many	TRBJ1-1	TRBD1	CAISDRDRNTEAFF	TGTGCCATCAGTGACCGGGACAGGAACACTGAAGCTTTCTTT
TRBV11-2	.	TRBJ2-5	.	CASSRSQGETQYF	TGTGCCAGCAGCCGGAGCCAAGGGGAGACCCAGTACTTC
TRBV2	many	TRBJ1-5	.	CASSGGTGYQPQHF	TGTGCCAGCAGTGGCGGGACGGGATATCAGCCCCAGCATTTT
TRBV12-3/TRBV12-4	once	TRBJ2-7	TRBD1	CASSAHDRVPGEQYF	TGTGCCAGCAGCGCTCACGACAGGGTTCCCGGCGAGCAGTACTTC
TRBV7-2	many	TRBJ1-5	.	CASSLDNQPQHF	TGTGCCAGCAGCTTAGACAATCAGCCCCAGCATTTT
TRBV29-1	many	TRBJ1-1	.	CSVTRYTEAFF	TGCAGCGTTACCAGATACACTGAAGCTTTCTTT
TRBV2	many	TRBJ1-2	TRBD1	CASTGQSYGYTF	TGTGCCAGCACGGGACAGAGCTATGGCTACACCTTC
TRBV7-2	.	TRBJ1-1	TRBD1	CASSTYRTGGPEAFF	TGTGCCAGCAGCACCTACAGGACAGGGGGCCCTGAAGCTTTCTTT
TRBV25-1	.	TRBJ1-5	.	CASSATGYQPQHF	TGTGCCAGCAGTGCAACAGGGTATCAGCCCCAGCATTTT
TRBV7-2	.	TRBJ1-5	.	CASSLDWDIQETQHF	TGTGCCAGCAGCTTAGATTGGGACATACAAGAGACCCAGCATTTT
TRBV7-2	.	TRBJ2-5	.	CASSGAGKETQYF	TGTGCCAGCAGTGGTGCGGGGAAAGAGACCCAGTACTTC
TRBV2	many	TRBJ1-4	.	CASSADTGYEKLFF	TGTGCCAGCAGCGCGGACACTGGGTACGAAAAACTGTTTTTT
TRBV7-9	once	TRBJ1-4	.	CASSLSGAGSNEKLFF	TGTGCCAGCAGCTTATCCGGGGCAGGGAGTAATGAAAAACTGTTTTTT
TRBV24-1	.	TRBJ2-1	TRBD2	CATKSSGGINEQFF	TGTGCCACCAAATCTAGCGGGGGGATCAATGAGCAGTTCTTC
TRBV2	many	TRBJ1-2	.	CASSEVGGDGYTF	TGTGCCAGCAGTGAGGTCGGGGGGGATGGCTACACCTTC
TRBV11-2	.	TRBJ2-5	TRBD2	CASSLFSGSGETQYF	TGTGCCAGCAGCCTCTTTAGCGGGAGCGGGGAGACCCAGTACTTC
TRBV7-9	many	TRBJ1-6	.	CASSLLDGNSPLHF	TGTGCCAGCAGCTTACTCGACGGCAATTCACCCCTCCACTTT
TRBV20-1	once	TRBJ2-5	TRBD2	CSPWTSGKETQYF	TGCAGCCCCTGGACTAGCGGGAAAGAGACCCAGTACTTC
TRBV7-2	many	TRBJ1-2	.	CASSLREDGYTF	TGTGCCAGCAGCTTACGGGAGGATGGCTACACCTTC
TRBV7-9	few	TRBJ1-3	TRBD1	CASSLSGRGSSGNTIYF	TGTGCCAGCAGCTTATCGGGCAGGGGGAGCTCTGGAAACACCATATATTTT
TRBV9	.	TRBJ2-7	.	CASSVGLGVSEQYF	TGTGCCAGCAGCGTAGGTCTCGGGGTATCCGAGCAGTACTTC
TRBV19	many	TRBJ1-4	.	CASSNQRNEKLFF	TGTGCCAGTAGTAACCAGCGTAATGAAAAACTGTTTTTT
TRBV30	.	TRBJ2-7	.	CAWGRGGDEQYF	TGTGCCTGGGGCCGAGGAGGGGACGAGCAGTACTTC
TRBV10-1	many	TRBJ2-5	.	CASSGTPQETQYF	TGCGCCAGCAGTGGGACTCCCCAAGAGACCCAGTACTTC
TRBV5-8	.	TRBJ2-5	TRBD1	CASSIGTVKRETQYF	TGTGCCAGCAGCATCGGGACAGTGAAAAGAGAGACCCAGTACTTC
TRBV15	once	TRBJ1-5	TRBD1	CATSSQEDRVQPQHF	TGTGCCACCAGCAGCCAAGAAGACAGGGTTCAGCCCCAGCATTTT
TRBV7-2	.	TRBJ2-1	.	CASSLGAPKGEQFF	TGTGCCAGCAGCTTAGGTGCCCCCAAGGGCGAGCAGTTCTTC
TRBV15	few	TRBJ2-7	.	CATSRTLQDPKYF	TGTGCCACCAGCAGGACCCTACAGGACCCAAAGTACTTC
TRBV6-9	.	TRBJ2-7	TRBD1	CASSYSDRASSYEQYF	TGTGCCAGCAGTTATTCAGACAGGGCCAGCTCCTACGAGCAGTACTTC
TRBV29-1	many	TRBJ1-1	.	CSVWTNTEAFF	TGCAGCGTATGGACGAACACTGAAGCTTTCTTT
TRBV15	.	TRBJ2-7	.	CATSSPGAEQYF	TGTGCCACCAGCAGCCCAGGGGCCGAGCAGTACTTC
TRBV7-2	.	TRBJ2-5	TRBD1	CASSLTGRLYQETQYF	TGTGCCAGCAGCCTGACAGGGCGGTTGTACCAAGAGACCCAGTACTTC
TRBV10-2	.	TRBJ1-2	.	CASSGGAGDYGYTF	TGCGCCAGCAGTGGGGGGGCCGGGGACTATGGCTACACCTTC
TRBV4-1	.	TRBJ1-6	TRBD1	CASSQDIRQGRSPLHF	TGCGCCAGCAGCCAAGATATTCGACAGGGGAGATCACCCCTCCACTTT
TRBV6-5	many	TRBJ2-7	.	CASSYGAEQYF	TGTGCCAGCAGTTATGGGGCCGAGCAGTACTTC
TRBV9	.	TRBJ1-3	.	CASNVATSGNTIYF	TGTGCCAGCAACGTAGCAACTTCTGGAAACACCATATATTTT
TRBV7-2	many	TRBJ1-2	TRBD1	CASNDRDVGLLLGYTF	TGTGCCAGCAACGACAGGGACGTGGGCTTGTTGTTAGGCTACACCTTC
TRBV6-5	.	TRBJ1-3	.	CASSPTTRNTIYF	TGTGCCAGCAGCCCCACAACGAGAAACACCATATATTTT
TRBV20-1	many	TRBJ2-7	TRBD1	CSARDGGQGAQGEQYF	TGCAGTGCTAGAGATGGGGGACAGGGGGCACAGGGCGAGCAGTACTTC
TRBV7-3	.	TRBJ2-2	TRBD1	CASSLTTRDSTGELFF	TGTGCCAGCAGCTTAACAACCCGGGACAGCACCGGGGAGCTGTTTTTT
TRBV6-5	.	TRBJ1-2	.	CASSRRGPDGYTF	TGTGCCAGCAGCCGCCGGGGACCCGATGGCTACACCTTC